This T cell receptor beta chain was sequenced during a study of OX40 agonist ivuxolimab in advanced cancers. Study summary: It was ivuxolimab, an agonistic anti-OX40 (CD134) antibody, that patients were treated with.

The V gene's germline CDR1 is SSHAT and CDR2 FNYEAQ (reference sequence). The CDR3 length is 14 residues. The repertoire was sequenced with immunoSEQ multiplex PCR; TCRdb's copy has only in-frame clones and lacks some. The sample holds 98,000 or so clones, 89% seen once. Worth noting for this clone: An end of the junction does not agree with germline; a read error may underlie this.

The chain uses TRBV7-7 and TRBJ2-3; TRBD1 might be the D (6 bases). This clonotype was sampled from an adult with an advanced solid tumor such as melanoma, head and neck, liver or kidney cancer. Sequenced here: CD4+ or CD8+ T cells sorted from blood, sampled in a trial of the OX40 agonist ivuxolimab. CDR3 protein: CASSRSTGKDTQYF. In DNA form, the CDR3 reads TGTGCTAGCAGCCGATCGACAGGAAAAGATACGCAGTATTTT.